These 30 T cell receptor beta chains were sequenced from one sample in a study of shared clonotypes between healthy human individuals. Profiling relied on immunoSEQ multiplex PCR, and the TCRdb table lists in-frame clones only, not all of them. The sample lists approximately 530,000 clones, roughly 95% occurring once. The specimen was naive CD4+ T cells sorted from blood. Indicated subset: CD45RA+ positively selected. The origin of the receptors is a woman under 40 in good health.

The chain is built from TRBV10-1 and TRBJ2-7; 10 bases agree with TRBD1. Germline V gives CDR1 WNHNN, CDR2 SYGVQD (reference sequence). CDR3 size: 14 residues. Germline trimming cut 3 bases from V and 4 bases from J; bases unmatched to any gene: 3. CDR3 amino acids: CASSDGTGVYEQYF. CDR3 coding DNA: TGCGCCAGCAGTGACGGGACAGGGGTTTACGAGCAGTACTTC.

V and J are TRBV14 and TRBJ2-7; possibly TRBD2 for D (5 bases). The CDR3 contains 13 residues. Looked up from germline, CDR1 is SGHDN and CDR2 is FVKESK. V lost 2 bases, J lost 3 bases, and 8 bases lay in between. DNA of the CDR3: TGTGCCAGCAGCCAAATAGGAGGCTACGAGCAGTACTTC. Translating gives CASSQIGGYEQYF.

The chain employs TRBV7-9 and TRBJ1-6, with no clear D. The CDR3 length is 13 residues. CDR1 and CDR2 from the germline V gene are SEHNR and FQNEAQ (reference sequence). Trimming took 1 base from V and 13 from J, leaving 11 bases between them. The CDR3 DNA follows: TGTGCCAGCAGCTTAGGACCACAGTGGCCCCTCCACTTT. Translating it yields CASSLGPQWPLHF.

The chain has TRBV2 and TRBJ2-5; tentative D call: TRBD2 (5 bases). CDR1 SNHLY and CDR2 FYNNEI come from the germline V gene. Trimming took 1 base from V and 5 from J, leaving 17 bases between them. The CDR3 is made up of 16 amino acids. In DNA form, the CDR3 reads TGTGCCAGCAGTGAAGAAAATCTTAAGGGAGCTGAGACCCAGTACTTC. Residues: CASSEENLKGAETQYF.

The chain couples TRBV28 to TRBJ2-7; 9 positions agree with TRBD2. The CDR3 is made up of 11 amino acids. The germline CDR1 and CDR2 sequences are MDHEN and SYDVKM. After removal of 10 bases from V and 13 bases from J, the junction contained 11 bases not matched to a gene. DNA for the CDR3: TGTGCCACCGGGGGACTAGCCCTCTTTTACTTC. It translates to CATGGLALFYF.

This clone came up once. The V and J genes are TRBV27 and TRBJ2-7; D unresolved. V dropped 5 bases and J dropped 1 base, with 21 bases sitting between them. The length of the CDR3 is 17 residues. Germline V gives CDR1 MNHEY, CDR2 SMNVEV (reference sequence). CDR3 residues: CASSAPRGERRSYEQYF. CDR3 in DNA: TGTGCCAGCAGTGCCCCGAGAGGCGAGAGGCGATCCTACGAGCAGTACTTC.

The J gene is TRBJ2-7, the V gene TRBV6-5; no clear D. Germline V gene sequence: CDR1 MNHEY, CDR2 SVGAGI. Trimming took off 0 bases at V and 6 bases at J, with 6 bases between the two ends. The CDR3 is 12 amino acids. For the CDR3, the DNA is TGTGCCAGCAGTTACTCTCCCTCCGAGCAGTACTTC. The encoded protein is CASSYSPSEQYF.

This chain links TRBV5-4 with TRBJ2-7; 14 nucleotides match TRBD2. The germline V gene has CDR1 SGHNT and CDR2 YYREEE (reference sequence). The CDR3 loop spans 15 amino acids. The V gene end was trimmed by 5 bases and the J gene end by 5 bases; junction bases not matched to a gene: 6. The CDR3 region has the DNA TGTGCCAGCAGTCAGACTAGCGGGAGGGCCCACGAGCAGTACTTC. Its protein product is CASSQTSGRAHEQYF.

This clone was counted a few times. The gene calls are TRBV6-5 and TRBJ2-2; no definite D call. Germline CDR1 reads MNHEY; CDR2 reads SVGAGI. The CDR3 contains 11 residues. Trimming removed 8 bases at V and 9 bases at J, with 10 bases between. The CDR3 DNA is TGTGCCAGCTCCCTGGGGAGGGAGCTGTTTTTT. Its translation: CASSLGRELFF.

The J gene is TRBJ2-1, the V gene TRBV7-9; TRBD1 agrees at 10 bases. Germline V lookup: CDR1 SEHNR, CDR2 FQNEAQ (reference sequence). V gave up 5 bases and J gave up 5 bases; unmatched junction bases: 6. The CDR3 length is 15 residues. The chain's CDR3 is CASSAAGTGDNEQFF. The DNA for the CDR3 is TGTGCCAGCAGCGCCGCCGGGACAGGGGACAATGAGCAGTTCTTC.

This sequence joins TRBV28 and TRBJ2-7; 10 bases match TRBD2. V was clipped by 7 bases and J by 3 bases; unmatched bases: 9. CDR3 length: 15 residues. The V gene's germline CDR1 is MDHEN and CDR2 SYDVKM. CDR3 amino acids: CASILSSGSGYEQYF. In nucleotides, the CDR3 is TGTGCCAGCATTCTCTCTAGCGGGAGCGGCTACGAGCAGTACTTC.

The chain combines TRBV5-4 with TRBJ1-1; D is possibly TRBD1 (5 bases). In germline, CDR1 is SGHNT, CDR2 YYREEE (reference sequence). The CDR3 runs 14 residues. The V and J ends lost 1 base and 1 base respectively, with 8 bases between them. The CDR3 loop reads CASSLIGTNTEAFF. In nucleotides, the CDR3 is TGTGCCAGCAGCTTGATAGGGACGAACACTGAAGCTTTCTTT.

The rearrangement joins TRBV18 to TRBJ2-5; the D gene could be TRBD1 or TRBD2 (5 bases each). Germline CDR1 is KGHSH and CDR2 is LQKENI. CDR3 size: 15 residues. Trimming stripped 2 bases from V and 5 bases from J, with 15 bases between. CDR3 residues: CASSPAGGRTETQYF. CDR3 nucleotides: TGTGCCAGCTCACCAGCTGGGGGTCGAACGGAGACCCAGTACTTC.

The chain links TRBV2 to TRBJ1-6; 8 nucleotides line up with TRBD1. CDR1 and CDR2 (germline): SNHLY, FYNNEI. The CDR3 runs 14 residues. In DNA form, the CDR3 reads TGTGGTTTCTCGGCTCAGGGGGCTCAATCACCCCTCCACTTT. Protein: CGFSAQGAQSPLHF. The entire variable domain, with the rest obtained from reference TRBV2 and TRBJ1-6, is as follows: EPEVTQTPSHQVTQMGQEVILRCVPISNHLYFYWYRQILGQKVEFLVSFYNNEISEKSEIFDDQFSVERPDGSNFTLKIRSTKLEDSAMYFCGFSAQGAQSPLHFGNGTRLTVT.

The V and J genes are TRBV7-2 and TRBJ1-5; D is unresolved. The CDR3 is made up of 14 amino acids. Per the germline V gene, CDR1 is SGHTA and CDR2 is FQGNSA. Deletions cut 5 bases from V and 3 bases from J, with 11 bases between. The CDR3 sequence: CASSRSRVNQPQHF. The DNA of the CDR3 is TGTGCCAGCAGCCGCTCACGGGTCAATCAGCCCCAGCATTTT.

The J gene is TRBJ1-1, the V gene TRBV7-9; no reliable D call. Per germline, CDR1 SEHNR and CDR2 FQNEAQ (reference sequence). The CDR3 runs 10 residues. V was pared by 8 bases and J by 10 bases, with 11 bases between. CDR3 sequence: CASPTPGAFF. In DNA form, the CDR3 reads TGTGCCAGCCCCACCCCTGGAGCTTTCTTT.

The chain has TRBV28 and TRBJ2-6; 7 positions match TRBD1. The V segment lost 7 bases and the J segment 0 bases; nucleotides outside the gene matches: 18. CDR3 size: 20 residues. CDR1 and CDR2 (germline): MDHEN, SYDVKM. CDR3 coding DNA: TGTGCCAGCACCCCCCTGCTAGAGGACAGGAGCTTCTCTGGGGCCAACGTCCTGACTTTC. Translated, it gives CASTPLLEDRSFSGANVLTF.

The rearrangement uses TRBV5-1 and TRBJ2-5; TRBD1 matches 7 bases. Per the germline V gene, CDR1 is SGHRS and CDR2 is YFSETQ. Trimming at V came to 4 bases and at J to 2 bases, leaving 23 bases not matched to a gene. The CDR3 has 20 residues. The CDR3 protein is CASSPNAWTGRTATQETQYF. CDR3 in DNA: TGCGCCAGCAGCCCCAACGCCTGGACAGGCAGGACGGCTACTCAAGAGACCCAGTACTTC.

V and J are TRBV19 and TRBJ2-2; unclear D gene. Trimming stripped 1 base from V and 0 bases from J, with 9 bases between. Germline CDR1 and CDR2: LNHDA and SQIVND (reference sequence). The CDR3 totals 16 residues. CDR3 loop: CASSIVGDPNTGELFF. CDR3 in DNA: TGTGCCAGTAGTATAGTGGGCGATCCGAACACCGGGGAGCTGTTTTTT.

The rearrangement uses TRBV27 and TRBJ2-2, with 9 nucleotides matching TRBD1. CDR1 is MNHEY, CDR2 SMNVEV, per germline (reference sequence). The CDR3 covers 15 residues. V shed 4 bases, J shed 3 bases, and the junction held 3 bases outside the gene matches. Written as DNA, the CDR3 is TGTGCCAGCAGTTCCGGGACAGGGTACACCGGGGAGCTGTTTTTT. It encodes CASSSGTGYTGELFF.

CDR3 nucleotide sequence: TGTGCCAGCAGTTACAGGGCAGGGGAGCAGTACTTC. Residues: CASSYRAGEQYF. The chain links TRBV6-5 to TRBJ2-7, with D possibly matching TRBD1 (5 bases). Trimming pared 2 bases from V and 7 bases from J, leaving 9 bases between. CDR3 size: 12 residues. CDR1 is MNHEY, CDR2 SVGAGI, per germline.

The rearrangement joins TRBV27 to TRBJ1-2; D perhaps matches TRBD1 (5 bases). The CDR3 has 14 amino acids. Germline V CDR1 and CDR2: MNHEY, SMNVEV (reference sequence). The V and J ends lost 8 bases and 8 bases respectively, with 21 bases between them. CDR3 protein: CASSSRQGREGYTF. The CDR3 coding sequence is TGTGCCAGCTCATCCCGCCAGGGACGCGAGGGCTACACCTTC.

The J gene is TRBJ2-1, the V gene TRBV10-1; D may correspond to TRBD1 or TRBD2 (5 bases each). V was cut by 6 bases and J by 7 bases, with 25 bases left in between. CDR1 and CDR2 from the germline V gene are WNHNN and SYGVQD (reference sequence). This CDR3 is 17 amino acids long. CDR3 nucleotide sequence: TGCGCCAGCAGCGCTACTCCCGGGACCAATTTGGGGAATGAGCAGTTCTTC. As protein: CASSATPGTNLGNEQFF.

The chain couples TRBV4-1 to TRBJ1-5; D is unclear. Trimming pared 2 bases from V and 4 bases from J, leaving 6 bases between. The CDR3 covers 13 residues. Germline CDR1 and CDR2: MGHRA and YSYEKL. CDR3 sequence (DNA): TGCGCCAGCAGCCAATTGGTGAATCAGCCCCAGCATTTT. It codes for CASSQLVNQPQHF.

The rearrangement links TRBV4-2 to TRBJ2-2; TRBD2 aligns across 9 bases. The CDR3 is 15 residues long. The V segment lost 3 bases and the J segment 5 bases; nucleotides outside the gene matches: 4. Germline CDR1 is LGHNA and CDR2 is YNFKEQ. The CDR3 DNA is TGTGCCAGCAGCCAGCGGGAGGGCCGGACCGGGGAGCTGTTTTTT. Protein sequence: CASSQREGRTGELFF.

The chain couples TRBV10-3 to TRBJ2-7; the match to TRBD2 covers 9 bases. This CDR3 contains 17 residues. Germline V CDR1 and CDR2: ENHRY, SYGVKD. Germline trimming cut 6 bases from V and 3 bases from J; bases unmatched to any gene: 15. CDR3 coding DNA: TGTGCCATCAGCCCTCTAGCGGGGTACACCCCCTTCTACGAGCAGTACTTC. It specifies CAISPLAGYTPFYEQYF.

The rearrangement joins TRBV5-6 to TRBJ2-3, with D unresolved. V was cut by 2 bases and J by 1 base, with 8 bases left in between. This CDR3 contains 14 residues. Germline CDR1 SGHDT, CDR2 YYEEEE. This CDR3 is CASSFEHRTDTQYF. The CDR3 DNA reads TGTGCCAGCAGCTTTGAACACCGCACAGATACGCAGTATTTT.

The chain is built from TRBV5-4 and TRBJ1-4; maybe TRBD1 (6 bases). The CDR3 sequence is 16 residues long. The germline CDR1 and CDR2 sequences are SGHNT and YYREEE (reference sequence). Trimming left V 6 bases short and J 2 bases short, with 17 bases between. CDR3 in DNA: TGTGCCAGCACGGATACAGGGAGCCCTACTAATGAAAAACTGTTTTTT. It codes for CASTDTGSPTNEKLFF.

This clone was seen just once. The rearrangement uses TRBV10-3 and TRBJ2-2; D might be TRBD1 or TRBD2, each matching 5 bases. V lost 2 bases, J lost 2 bases, and 15 bases lay in between. Germline assignment: CDR1 ENHRY and CDR2 SYGVKD. The CDR3 consists of 17 residues. The CDR3 here is CAISEASGRLNTGELFF. CDR3 bases: TGTGCCATCAGTGAGGCCTCGGGGCGACTCAACACCGGGGAGCTGTTTTTT.

The V and J genes are TRBV28 and TRBJ2-7, with D unresolved. CDR1 is MDHEN, CDR2 SYDVKM, per germline. The CDR3 has 14 amino acids. V gave up 3 bases and J gave up 3 bases, with 12 bases separating them. The CDR3 region is CASSLAPKNYEQYF. The CDR3 DNA reads as TGTGCCAGCAGTTTGGCTCCCAAGAACTACGAGCAGTACTTC.